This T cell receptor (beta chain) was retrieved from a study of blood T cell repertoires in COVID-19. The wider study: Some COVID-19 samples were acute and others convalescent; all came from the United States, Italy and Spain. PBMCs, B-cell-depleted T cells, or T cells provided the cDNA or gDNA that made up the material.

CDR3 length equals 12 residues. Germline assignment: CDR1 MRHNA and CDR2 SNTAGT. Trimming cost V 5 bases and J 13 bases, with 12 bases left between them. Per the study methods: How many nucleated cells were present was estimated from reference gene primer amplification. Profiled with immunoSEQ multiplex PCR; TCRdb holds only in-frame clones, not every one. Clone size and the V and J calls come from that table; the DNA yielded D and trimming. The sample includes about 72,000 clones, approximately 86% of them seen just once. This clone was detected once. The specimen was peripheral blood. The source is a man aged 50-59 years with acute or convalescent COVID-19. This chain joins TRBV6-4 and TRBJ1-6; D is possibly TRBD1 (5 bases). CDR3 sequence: CASSLTRQPLHF. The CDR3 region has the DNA TGTGCCAGCAGTTTGACCCGACAGCCCCTCCACTTT.